This TCR gamma chain was documented in a study of Vδ1+ human thymocytes. Extracted RNA was reverse transcribed into cDNA. The CDR3 regions were amplified by multiplex PCR from V-gene primers to a constant-region primer. TCRdb used CATT to re-call clones from the multiplex PCR reads. The table records tens of thousands of gamma-chain clones, over 20% of them present only once. Study-level results: In the thymus, TRG and TRD repertoires looked highly polyclonal with Gaussian CDR3 lengths.

The CDR3 runs to 15 residues. J lost 0 bases, V lost 3 bases, and 4 bases had no gene match. The germline CDR1 and CDR2 sequences are EGSNGY and YDSYNSKV. Concerning this clone: The antigen is undetermined. Other nucleotide sequences in the sample specify the same CDR3.

The chain has TRGV2 and TRGJP2. The sample consisted of Vdelta1+ gamma-delta thymocytes from the thymus. Subset reported: FACS-sorted CD3+ TCRalphabeta- TCRVdelta1+ TCRVdelta2- thymocytes. This clonotype was sampled from a girl under two years old who had congenital heart surgery. In nucleotides, the CDR3 is TGTGCCACCTGGGACAGGAATAGTAGTGATTGGATCAAGACGTTT. Amino acids: CATWDRNSSDWIKTF.